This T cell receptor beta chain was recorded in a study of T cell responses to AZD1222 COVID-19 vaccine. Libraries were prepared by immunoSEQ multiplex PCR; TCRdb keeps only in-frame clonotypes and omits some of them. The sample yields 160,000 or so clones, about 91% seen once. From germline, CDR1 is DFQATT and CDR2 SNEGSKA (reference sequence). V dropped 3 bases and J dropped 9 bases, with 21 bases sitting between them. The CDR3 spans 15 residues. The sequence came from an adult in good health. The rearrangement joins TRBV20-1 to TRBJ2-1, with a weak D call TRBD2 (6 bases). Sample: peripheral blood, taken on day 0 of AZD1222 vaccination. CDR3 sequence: CSASRASDYQAEQFF. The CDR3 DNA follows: TGCAGTGCTAGTAGGGCTAGCGATTATCAAGCTGAGCAGTTCTTC.